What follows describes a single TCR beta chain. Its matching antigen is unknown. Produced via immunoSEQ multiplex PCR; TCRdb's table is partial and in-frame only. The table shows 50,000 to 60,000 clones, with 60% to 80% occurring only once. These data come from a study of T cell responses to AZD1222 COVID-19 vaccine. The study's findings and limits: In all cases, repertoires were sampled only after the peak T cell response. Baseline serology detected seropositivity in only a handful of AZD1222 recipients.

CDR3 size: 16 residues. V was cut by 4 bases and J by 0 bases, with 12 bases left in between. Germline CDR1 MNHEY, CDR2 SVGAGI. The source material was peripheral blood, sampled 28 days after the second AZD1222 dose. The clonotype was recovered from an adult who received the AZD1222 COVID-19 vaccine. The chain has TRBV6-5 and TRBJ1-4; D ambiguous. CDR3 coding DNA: TGTGCCAGCAGTTCAAGTTGGACTGCAACTAATGAAAAACTGTTTTTT. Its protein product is CASSSSWTATNEKLFF.